This TCR beta chain comes out of a study of T-cell reconstitution after alpha-beta-depleted transplantation in children. Turning to this clonotype: The antigen remains undetermined.

The study's findings and limits: Hyperexpanded clones declined; after one year, newly produced T cells mostly supplied diversity.

The CDR3 consists of 16 residues. V was pared by 1 base and J by 3 bases, with 16 bases between. Germline-derived CDR1 and CDR2 are LGHNA and YNFKEQ. Preparing the TCRbeta library involved the use of unique molecular identifiers. Via MiXCR, TCRdb re-called the PCR reads, giving one row per CDR3 protein. The sample gives about 980,000 distinct CDR3 sequences, roughly 29% of which show up once; around 30% is in the top ten. The sequence derives from a boy younger than two who had a stem cell transplant for SCID, so the T cells may come from the graft donor. This sample comprised PBMCs, mostly from graft donor cells, obtained 360 days after TCRalphabeta/CD19-depleted stem cell transplant. V gene TRBV4-2 combines with J gene TRBJ2-7; D could derive from TRBD1 or TRBD2 (5 bases each). Here the CDR3 reads CASSQVDEGQRYEQYF. The CDR3 DNA reads TGTGCCAGCAGCCAAGTAGACGAGGGGCAGCGCTACGAGCAGTACTTC.